The 18 T cell receptor beta chains below come from one sample, sequenced in a study of T-cell memory formation after mild COVID-19. From the 5' RACE reads, TCRdb called clonotypes with MiXCR, one entry per CDR3 protein. The sample lists about 320,000 distinct CDR3 sequences, about 13% occurring once. The sequencing sample was made of PBMCs or a T cell subset sorted from them (not recorded which). These receptors were collected from a man aged 18 to 30 who had mild COVID-19 (a few samples of this study predate the infection). Cell type and time point are not known.

Only a few counts were recorded for this clonotype. The rearrangement uses TRBV15 and TRBJ2-3; TRBD1 agrees at 7 bases. Trimming removed 11 bases from V and 5 bases from J; junction bases left unmatched: 16. Germline V CDR1 and CDR2: LNHNV, YYDKDF (reference sequence). The CDR3 totals 15 residues. DNA for the CDR3: TGTGCCGTAGGCGAGGGGGCAGGGCGCAGAGATACGCAGTATTTT. Translated: CAVGEGAGRRDTQYF.

The chain combines TRBV5-5 with TRBJ1-1, with a weak D call TRBD1 (5 bases). CDR3 length: 16 amino acids. Per germline, CDR1 SGHKS and CDR2 YYEKEE (reference sequence). Trimming removed 3 bases from V and 5 bases from J, with 20 bases in between. CDR3 protein: CASSYRDYVFGTEAFF. In DNA form, the CDR3 reads TGTGCCAGCAGCTACCGGGACTATGTGTTTGGTACTGAAGCTTTCTTT.

The table lists this clonotype with a few counts. This sequence joins TRBV12-3 or TRBV12-4 and TRBJ1-4; the match to TRBD1 covers 8 bases. The CDR3 extends over 17 amino acids. Trimming cost V 0 bases and J 9 bases; bases outside gene matches: 12. CDR3 loop: CASSLAERDRFRKKLFF. The CDR3 DNA reads TGTGCCAGCAGTTTAGCCGAAAGGGACAGGTTCCGTAAAAAACTGTTTTTT.

This sequence joins TRBV3-1 and TRBJ1-6; D unresolved. Trimming took 2 bases from V and 8 from J, leaving 10 bases between them. This CDR3 region has 14 residues. Germline-derived CDR1 and CDR2 are LGHDT and YNNKEL (reference sequence). The CDR3 nucleotides read TGTGCCAGCAGCCAACCGGGTAACCATTCACCCCTCCACTTT. This sequence encodes CASSQPGNHSPLHF.

The gene calls are TRBV6-6 and TRBJ2-7; possible D gene TRBD2, 6 bases. This CDR3 has 13 amino acids. The V gene lost 11 bases and the J gene lost 4 bases, with 18 bases spanning the gap. Germline CDR1 is MNHNY and CDR2 is SVGAGI (reference sequence). The CDR3 DNA is TGTGCCGATTATCGGGACTTATGTTACGAGCAGTACGTC. Amino acids: CADYRDLCYEQYV.

The chain employs TRBV7-9 and TRBJ1-1; the match to TRBD1 covers 8 bases. V shed 1 base, J shed 6 bases, and the junction held 4 bases outside the gene matches. CDR3 length equals 14 residues. CDR1 and CDR2 (germline): SEHNR, FQNEAQ (reference sequence). The CDR3 region is CASSLVQGAAEAFF. The CDR3 region has the DNA TGTGCCAGCAGCTTAGTGCAGGGGGCGGCTGAAGCTTTCTTT.

The sample holds a few counts of this clonotype. V gene TRBV29-1 combines with J gene TRBJ2-7, with D possibly being TRBD1 or TRBD2 (6 bases each). Germline CDR1 is SQVTM and CDR2 is ANQGSEA. The CDR3 extends over 13 amino acids. Trimming cost V 3 bases and J 2 bases, with 11 bases left between them. The CDR3 region has the DNA TGCAGCGTTGAGGAGGGGGGACCCTACGAGCAGTACTTC. Its protein product is CSVEEGGPYEQYF.

This clonotype was seen a few times. The chain has TRBV4-3 and TRBJ2-5, with 7 bases that match TRBD1. After removal of 4 bases from V and 5 bases from J, the junction contained 13 bases not matched to a gene. The CDR3 extends over 16 amino acids. Germline V gives CDR1 LGHNA, CDR2 YSLEER. The CDR3 is CASSPNSRGSGETQYF. CDR3 in DNA: TGCGCCAGCAGCCCCAACTCCAGGGGGTCGGGCGAGACCCAGTACTTC.

This clonotype has only a few counts. The chain uses TRBV29-1 and TRBJ1-4; D not certain. The germline V and J ends were trimmed by 6 bases and 8 bases, with 10 bases remaining between them. The germline gives CDR1 SQVTM, CDR2 ANQGSEA. The CDR3 sequence is 11 residues long. The CDR3 sequence is CSVHVGEKLFF. CDR3 DNA: TGCAGCGTCCACGTAGGCGAAAAACTGTTTTTT.

This clonotype was detected ten times or more. The chain has TRBV27 and TRBJ2-1; a weak D match, TRBD1 (5 bases). The length of the CDR3 is 13 residues. Germline V gene sequence: CDR1 MNHEY, CDR2 SMNVEV (reference sequence). With 5 bases removed from V and 4 bases from J, the gap between germline ends came to 9 bases. CDR3 DNA sequence: TGTGCCAGCAGTCCGACAGAATACAATGAGCAGTTCTTC. It yields the protein CASSPTEYNEQFF.

The table lists this clonotype with a few counts. The gene calls are TRBV12-3 or TRBV12-4 and TRBJ2-1; D remains ambiguous. The CDR3 spans 14 residues. Trimming stripped 5 bases from V and 4 bases from J, with 12 bases between. The CDR3 reads CASSTQPRYNEQFF. CDR3 in DNA: TGTGCCAGCAGTACCCAGCCTAGGTACAATGAGCAGTTCTTC.

This clonotype occurred a few times. The chain employs TRBV19 and TRBJ2-3; perhaps TRBD2 as D (7 bases). The ends were cut back, 6 bases at V and 3 bases at J, with 16 bases in the middle. Germline V CDR1 and CDR2: LNHDA, SQIVND (reference sequence). The CDR3 runs to 15 residues. In DNA, the CDR3 is TGTGCCAGTAGAAGGCGCGGGGGCGGAACAGATACGCAGTATTTT. The encoded protein is CASRRRGGGTDTQYF.

This clonotype was detected only a few times. The chain uses TRBV29-1 and TRBJ2-7; TRBD2 matches at 9 bases. With V trimmed by 0 bases and J by 9 bases, 12 bases remained unmatched. The CDR3 runs 15 residues. Germline CDR1 SQVTM, CDR2 ANQGSEA. The CDR3 region is CSVEDLSGLASVQYF. For the CDR3, the DNA is TGCAGCGTTGAAGATCTTTCGGGACTAGCTTCCGTGCAGTACTTC.

This clonotype showed up just a few times. V gene TRBV5-5 combines with J gene TRBJ2-1; 7 bases map to TRBD1. CDR3 length: 16 amino acids. The germline CDR1 and CDR2 sequences are SGHKS and YYEKEE (reference sequence). V was pared by 4 bases and J by 3 bases, with 10 bases of the junction left unmatched. CDR3: CASSAPGQQIYNEQFF. CDR3 bases: TGTGCCAGCAGCGCACCGGGACAGCAGATCTACAATGAGCAGTTCTTC.

This clonotype has a handful of counts. The chain joins TRBV5-1 to TRBJ2-2; tentative D call: TRBD2 (6 bases). Trimming took off 0 bases at V and 5 bases at J, with 17 bases between the two ends. From germline, CDR1 is SGHRS and CDR2 YFSETQ. CDR3 size: 17 residues. The CDR3 loop is CASSLAVQGGRTGELFF. The CDR3 nucleotides are TGCGCCAGCAGCTTGGCCGTGCAGGGAGGCAGGACCGGGGAGCTGTTTTTT.

This clonotype was observed a single time. The rearrangement joins TRBV4-1 to TRBJ2-7; no clear D. This CDR3 spans 15 amino acids. Germline V lookup: CDR1 MGHRA, CDR2 YSYEKL. V was shortened by 0 bases and J by 6 bases, with 15 bases between the two germline ends. CDR3 in amino acids: CASSQDLAGLGEQYF. In nucleotides, the CDR3 is TGCGCCAGCAGCCAAGATCTGGCCGGGCTCGGCGAGCAGTACTTC.

This clonotype was counted a few times. The chain joins TRBV7-8 to TRBJ2-7; 8 bases map to TRBD1. From germline, CDR1 is SGHVS and CDR2 FQNEAQ. With V trimmed by 5 bases and J by 4 bases, 13 bases remained unmatched. The CDR3 length is 16 residues. CDR3 protein: CASSPRTGKNHYEQYV. The CDR3 nucleotides are TGTGCCAGCAGCCCCCGGACAGGGAAAAATCATTACGAGCAGTACGTC.

This clonotype was counted a few times. The chain links TRBV14 to TRBJ1-3, with D unresolved. Looked up from germline, CDR1 is SGHDN and CDR2 is FVKESK. CDR3 size: 13 residues. The V end lost 5 bases, the J end lost 0 bases, and 5 bases lay between the germline ends. The CDR3 DNA reads TGTGCCAGCAGCGTAGTCTCTGGAAACACCATATATTTT. Its translation: CASSVVSGNTIYF.